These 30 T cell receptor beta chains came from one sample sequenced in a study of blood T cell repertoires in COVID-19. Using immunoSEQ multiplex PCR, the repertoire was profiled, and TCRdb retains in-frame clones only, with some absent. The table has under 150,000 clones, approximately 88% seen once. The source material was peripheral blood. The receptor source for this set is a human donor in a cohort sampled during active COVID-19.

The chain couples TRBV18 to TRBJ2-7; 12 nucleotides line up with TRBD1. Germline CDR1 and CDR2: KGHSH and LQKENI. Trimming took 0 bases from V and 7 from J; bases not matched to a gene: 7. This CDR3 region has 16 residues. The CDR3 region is CASSPPRGQGAREQYF. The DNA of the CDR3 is TGTGCCAGCTCACCACCAAGGGGACAGGGGGCGCGGGAGCAGTACTTC.

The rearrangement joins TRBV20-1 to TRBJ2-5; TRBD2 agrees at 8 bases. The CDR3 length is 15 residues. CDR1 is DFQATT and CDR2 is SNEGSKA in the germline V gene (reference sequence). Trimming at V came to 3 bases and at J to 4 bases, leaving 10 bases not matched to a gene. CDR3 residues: CSASVRGGPVETQYF. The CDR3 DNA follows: TGCAGTGCTAGTGTCCGGGGGGGGCCGGTAGAGACCCAGTACTTC.

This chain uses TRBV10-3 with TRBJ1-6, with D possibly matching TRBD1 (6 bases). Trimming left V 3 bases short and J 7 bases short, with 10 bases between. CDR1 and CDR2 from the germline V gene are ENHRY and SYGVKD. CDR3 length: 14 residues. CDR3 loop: CAISDGTRNSPLHF. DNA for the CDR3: TGTGCCATCAGTGACGGGACAAGAAATTCACCCCTCCACTTT.

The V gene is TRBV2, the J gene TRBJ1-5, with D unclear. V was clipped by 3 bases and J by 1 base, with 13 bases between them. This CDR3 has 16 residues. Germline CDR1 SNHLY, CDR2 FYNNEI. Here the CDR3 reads CASSDLGSGSNQPQHF. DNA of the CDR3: TGTGCCAGCAGTGACCTCGGCAGCGGAAGCAATCAGCCCCAGCATTTT.

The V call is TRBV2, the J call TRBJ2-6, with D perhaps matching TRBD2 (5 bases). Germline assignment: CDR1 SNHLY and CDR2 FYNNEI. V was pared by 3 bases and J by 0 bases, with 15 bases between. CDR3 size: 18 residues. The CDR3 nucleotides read TGTGCCAGCAGTGAGAGAGCGACCGGAGGCTCTGGGGCCAACGTCCTGACTTTC. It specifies CASSERATGGSGANVLTF.

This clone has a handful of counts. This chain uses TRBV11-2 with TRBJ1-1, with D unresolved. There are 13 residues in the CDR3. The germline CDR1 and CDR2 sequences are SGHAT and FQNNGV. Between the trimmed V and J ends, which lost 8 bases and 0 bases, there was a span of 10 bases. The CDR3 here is CASGTRVNTEAFF. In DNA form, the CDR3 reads TGTGCCAGCGGCACGCGGGTGAACACTGAAGCTTTCTTT.

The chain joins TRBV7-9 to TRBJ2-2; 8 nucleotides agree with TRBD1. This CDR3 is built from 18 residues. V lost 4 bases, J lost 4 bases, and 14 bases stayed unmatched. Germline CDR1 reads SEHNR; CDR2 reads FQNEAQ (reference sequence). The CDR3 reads CASSWRTGMAAGTGELFF. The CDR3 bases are TGTGCCAGCAGCTGGAGGACAGGGATGGCCGCGGGCACCGGGGAGCTGTTTTTT.

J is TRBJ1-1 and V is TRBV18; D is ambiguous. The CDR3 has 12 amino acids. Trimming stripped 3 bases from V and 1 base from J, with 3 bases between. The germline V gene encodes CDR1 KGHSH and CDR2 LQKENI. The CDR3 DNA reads TGTGCCAGCTCACCGCGGAACACTGAAGCTTTCTTT. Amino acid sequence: CASSPRNTEAFF.

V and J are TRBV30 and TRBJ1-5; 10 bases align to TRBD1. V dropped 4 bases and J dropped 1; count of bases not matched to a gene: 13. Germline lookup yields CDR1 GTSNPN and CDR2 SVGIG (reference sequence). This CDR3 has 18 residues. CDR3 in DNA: TGTGCCTGGAACCAGACAGGGGGCCCTTTCGAGAGCAATCAGCCCCAGCATTTT. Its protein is CAWNQTGGPFESNQPQHF.

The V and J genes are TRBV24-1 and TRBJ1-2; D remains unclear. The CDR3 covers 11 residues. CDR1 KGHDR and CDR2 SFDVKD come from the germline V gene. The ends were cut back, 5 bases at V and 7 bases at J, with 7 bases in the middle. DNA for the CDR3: TGTGCCACCAGTGGGTTGGCTGGCTACACCTTC. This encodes CATSGLAGYTF.

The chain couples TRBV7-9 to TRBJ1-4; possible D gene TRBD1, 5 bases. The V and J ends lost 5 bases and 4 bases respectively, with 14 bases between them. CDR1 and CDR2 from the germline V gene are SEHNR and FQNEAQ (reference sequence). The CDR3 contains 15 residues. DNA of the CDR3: TGTGCCAGCAGCCCCGGGTCAGGGAATAATGAAAAACTGTTTTTT. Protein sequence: CASSPGSGNNEKLFF.

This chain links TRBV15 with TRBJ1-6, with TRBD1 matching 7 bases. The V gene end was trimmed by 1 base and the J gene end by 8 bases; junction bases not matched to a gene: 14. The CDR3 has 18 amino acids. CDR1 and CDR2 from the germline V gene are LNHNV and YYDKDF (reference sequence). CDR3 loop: CATSRGFDRDSLYSPLHF. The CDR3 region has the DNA TGTGCCACCAGCAGAGGCTTTGACCGGGACAGCCTGTATTCACCCCTCCACTTT.

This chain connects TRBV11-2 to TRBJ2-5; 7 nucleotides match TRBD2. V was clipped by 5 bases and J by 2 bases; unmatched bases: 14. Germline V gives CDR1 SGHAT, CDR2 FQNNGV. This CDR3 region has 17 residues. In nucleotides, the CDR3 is TGTGCCAGCAGCCTAAATGGGGCGGGGGACTTTCAAGAGACCCAGTACTTC. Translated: CASSLNGAGDFQETQYF.

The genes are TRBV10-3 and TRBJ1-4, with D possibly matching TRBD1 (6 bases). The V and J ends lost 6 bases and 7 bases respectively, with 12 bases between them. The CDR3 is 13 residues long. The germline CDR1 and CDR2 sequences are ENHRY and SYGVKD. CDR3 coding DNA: TGTGCCATCAGCCTCAAACAGGGTGAAAAACTGTTTTTT. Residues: CAISLKQGEKLFF.

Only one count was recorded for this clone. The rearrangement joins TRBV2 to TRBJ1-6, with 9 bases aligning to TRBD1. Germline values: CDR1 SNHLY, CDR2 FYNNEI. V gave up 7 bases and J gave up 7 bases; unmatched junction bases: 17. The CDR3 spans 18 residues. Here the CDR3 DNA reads TGTGCCAGCAAATCAGCCGGCAATAGCGGGACAGGGAATTCACCCCTCCACTTT. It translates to CASKSAGNSGTGNSPLHF.

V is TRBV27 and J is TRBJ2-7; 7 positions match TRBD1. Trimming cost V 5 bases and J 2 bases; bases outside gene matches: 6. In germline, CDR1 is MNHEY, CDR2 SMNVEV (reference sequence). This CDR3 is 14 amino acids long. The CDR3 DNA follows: TGTGCCAGCAGTCCCCGGGACAGCCCCTACGAGCAGTACTTC. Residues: CASSPRDSPYEQYF.

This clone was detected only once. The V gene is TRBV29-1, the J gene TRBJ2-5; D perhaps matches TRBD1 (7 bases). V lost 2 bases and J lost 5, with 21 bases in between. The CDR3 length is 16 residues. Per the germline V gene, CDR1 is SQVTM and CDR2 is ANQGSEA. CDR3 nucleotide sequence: TGCAGCGTTGAAAGAGGGGCCCAATCAGGGGGGGAGACCCAGTACTTC. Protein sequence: CSVERGAQSGGETQYF.

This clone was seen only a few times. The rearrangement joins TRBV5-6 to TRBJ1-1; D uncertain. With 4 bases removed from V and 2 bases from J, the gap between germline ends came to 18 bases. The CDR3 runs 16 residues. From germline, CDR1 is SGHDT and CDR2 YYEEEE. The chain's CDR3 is CASSPDSMGRNTEAFF. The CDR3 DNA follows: TGTGCCAGCAGCCCAGATTCGATGGGCCGCAACACTGAAGCTTTCTTT.

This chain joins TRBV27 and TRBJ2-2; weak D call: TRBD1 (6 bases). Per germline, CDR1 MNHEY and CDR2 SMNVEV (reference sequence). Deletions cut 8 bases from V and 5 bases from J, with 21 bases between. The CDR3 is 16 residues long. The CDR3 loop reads CASGTLGGRGTGELFF. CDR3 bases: TGTGCCAGCGGAACTTTAGGGGGAAGGGGAACCGGGGAGCTGTTTTTT.

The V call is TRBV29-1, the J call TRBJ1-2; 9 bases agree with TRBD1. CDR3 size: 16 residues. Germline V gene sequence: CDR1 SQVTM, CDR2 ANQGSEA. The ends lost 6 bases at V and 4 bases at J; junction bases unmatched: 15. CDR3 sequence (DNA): TGCAGCGTCCCTTGGAGTAGGACAGGGGTCCTCTATGGCTACACCTTC. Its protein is CSVPWSRTGVLYGYTF.

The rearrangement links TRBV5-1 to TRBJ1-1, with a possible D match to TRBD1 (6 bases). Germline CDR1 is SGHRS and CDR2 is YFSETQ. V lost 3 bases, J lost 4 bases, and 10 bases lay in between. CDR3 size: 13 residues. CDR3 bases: TGCGCCAGCAGCTCCAGGGGTGGCACTGAAGCTTTCTTT. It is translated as CASSSRGGTEAFF.

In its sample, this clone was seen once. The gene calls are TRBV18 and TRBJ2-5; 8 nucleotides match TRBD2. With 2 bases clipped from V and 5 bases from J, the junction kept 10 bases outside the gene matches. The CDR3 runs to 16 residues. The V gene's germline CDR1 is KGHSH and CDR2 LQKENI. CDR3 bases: TGTGCCAGCTCACCAATGCCGCGGGGGGCCCGGGAGACCCAGTACTTC. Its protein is CASSPMPRGARETQYF.

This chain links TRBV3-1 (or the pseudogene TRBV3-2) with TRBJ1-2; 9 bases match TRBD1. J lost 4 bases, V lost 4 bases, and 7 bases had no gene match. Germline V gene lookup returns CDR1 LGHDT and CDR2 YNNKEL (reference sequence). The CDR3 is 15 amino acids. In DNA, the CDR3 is TGTGCCAGCAGCCGGAAACAGGGGGCCGGCTATGGCTACACCTTC. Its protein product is CASSRKQGAGYGYTF.

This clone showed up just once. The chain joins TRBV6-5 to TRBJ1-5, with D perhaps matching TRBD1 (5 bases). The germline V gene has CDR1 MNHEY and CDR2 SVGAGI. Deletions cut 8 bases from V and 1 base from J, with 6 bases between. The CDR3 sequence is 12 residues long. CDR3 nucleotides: TGTGCCAGCGGGGGGAGCAATCAGCCCCAGCATTTT. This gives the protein CASGGSNQPQHF.

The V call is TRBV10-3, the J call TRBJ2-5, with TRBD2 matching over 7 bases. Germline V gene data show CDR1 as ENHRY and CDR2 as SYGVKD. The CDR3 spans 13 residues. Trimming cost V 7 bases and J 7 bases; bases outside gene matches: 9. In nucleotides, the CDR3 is TGTGCCATCATGGCCGGGGAGGGAGGGACCCAGTACTTC. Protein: CAIMAGEGGTQYF.

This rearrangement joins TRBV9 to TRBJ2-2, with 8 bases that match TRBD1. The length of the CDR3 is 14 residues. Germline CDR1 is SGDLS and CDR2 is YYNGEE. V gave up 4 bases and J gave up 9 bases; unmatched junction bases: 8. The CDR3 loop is CASSQDRVLRELFF. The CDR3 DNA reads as TGTGCCAGCAGCCAGGACAGGGTATTGCGGGAGCTGTTTTTT.

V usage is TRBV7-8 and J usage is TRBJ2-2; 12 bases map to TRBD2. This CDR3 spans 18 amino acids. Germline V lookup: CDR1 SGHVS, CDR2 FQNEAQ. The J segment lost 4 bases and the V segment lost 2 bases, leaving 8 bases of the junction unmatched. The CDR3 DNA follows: TGTGCCAGCAGCTTAAGGCGTGAGACTAGCGGGGGCACCGGGGAGCTGTTTTTT. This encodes CASSLRRETSGGTGELFF.

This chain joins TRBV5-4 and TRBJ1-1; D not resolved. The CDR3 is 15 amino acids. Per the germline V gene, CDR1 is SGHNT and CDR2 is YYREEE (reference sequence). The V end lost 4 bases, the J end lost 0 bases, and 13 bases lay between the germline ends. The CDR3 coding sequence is TGTGCCAGCAGCCCAGGTGGCAGTATGAACACTGAAGCTTTCTTT. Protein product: CASSPGGSMNTEAFF.

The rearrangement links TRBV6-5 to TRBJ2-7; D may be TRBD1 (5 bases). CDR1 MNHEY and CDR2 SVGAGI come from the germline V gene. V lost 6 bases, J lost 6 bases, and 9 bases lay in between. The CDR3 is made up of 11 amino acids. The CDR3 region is CASSLGAEQYF. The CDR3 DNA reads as TGTGCCAGCAGCCTAGGGGCCGAGCAGTACTTC.

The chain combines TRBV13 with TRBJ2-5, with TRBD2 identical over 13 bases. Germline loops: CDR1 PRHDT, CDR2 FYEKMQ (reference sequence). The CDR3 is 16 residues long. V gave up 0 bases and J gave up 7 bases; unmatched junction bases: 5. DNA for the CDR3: TGTGCCAGCAGCTTAGGATGGACTAGCGGGGGAGGGACCCAGTACTTC. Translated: CASSLGWTSGGGTQYF.